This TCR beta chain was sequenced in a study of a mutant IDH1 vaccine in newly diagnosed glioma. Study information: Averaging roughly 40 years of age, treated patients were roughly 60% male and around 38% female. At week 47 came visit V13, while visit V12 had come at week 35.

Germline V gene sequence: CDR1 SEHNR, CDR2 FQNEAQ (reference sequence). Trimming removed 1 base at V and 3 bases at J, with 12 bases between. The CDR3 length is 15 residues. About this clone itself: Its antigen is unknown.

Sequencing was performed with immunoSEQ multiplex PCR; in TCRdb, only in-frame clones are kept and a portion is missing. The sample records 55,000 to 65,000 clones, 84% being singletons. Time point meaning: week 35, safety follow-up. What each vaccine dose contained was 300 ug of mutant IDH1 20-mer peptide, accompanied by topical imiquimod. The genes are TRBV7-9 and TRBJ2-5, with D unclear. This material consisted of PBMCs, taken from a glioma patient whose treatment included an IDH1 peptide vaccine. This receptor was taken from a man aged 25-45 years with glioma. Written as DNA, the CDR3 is TGTGCCAGCAGCTTAGGTCAGGATCCAGAAGAGACCCAGTACTTC. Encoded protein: CASSLGQDPEETQYF.